Listed below are T cell receptor beta chains from one sample, sequenced in a study of OX40 agonist ivuxolimab in advanced cancers. The method was immunoSEQ multiplex PCR; TCRdb's version includes in-frame clones alone and lacks a portion of them. The repertoire holds tens of thousands of clones, with 90% to 95% as singletons. This material consisted of CD4+ or CD8+ T cells sorted from blood, taken in a trial of the OX40 agonist ivuxolimab. These receptors were taken from an adult with an advanced solid tumor such as melanoma, head and neck, liver or kidney cancer. CDR3s include the opening cysteine and the closing phenylalanine or tryptophan. A clone size is listed for some rows: how often the clone was seen (once, few, many), or a class if it is expanded.

>10|TRBJ1-1|NA|TRBV11-2
CASSNTEAFF
>14|TRBJ2-7|once|TRBV19
CASSIVGDSHEQYF
>16|TRBJ1-4|once|TRBV4-3
CASSHDRGPTNEKLFF
>14|TRBJ2-3|NA|TRBV19
CASSWGGGTDTQYF
>17|TRBJ1-5|few|TRBV7-9
CASSFAAESGQEQPQHF
>17|TRBJ2-1|NA|TRBV28
CASSMPRLAGVPDEQFF
>15|TRBJ1-5|NA|TRBV6-5
CASEAGENSNQPQHF
>13|TRBJ1-5|NA|TRBV25-1
CASSPYSNQPQHF
>15|NA|NA|TRBV28
CASSPTAGTGAEQYF
>12|TRBJ2-3|NA|TRBV27
CASRQGLDTQYF
>15|TRBJ1-3|NA|TRBV13
CASSLKGFSGNTIYF
>14|TRBJ1-4|NA|TRBV25-1
CASSQGVENEKLFF
>14|TRBJ1-1|NA|TRBV4-3
CASSLWGPNTEAFF
>15|TRBJ1-1|NA|TRBV28
CASRPPGTADTEAFF
>13|TRBJ1-2|NA|TRBV6-1
CASRDRGDYGYTF
>15|TRBJ2-7|NA|TRBV6-1
CASSELGQGAGEQYF
>12|TRBJ2-7|NA|TRBV4-1
CASSQGSYEQYF
>15|TRBJ2-5|NA|TRBV11-1
CASSGVTGGQETQYF
>13|TRBJ2-7|NA|TRBV27
CASSLGQAFRQYF
>13|TRBJ2-3|NA|TRBV6-5
CASSFGLTDTQYF
>13|TRBJ1-4|NA|TRBV30
CAWSLLANEKLFF
>16|TRBJ2-1|NA|TRBV27
CASSFRRGTSNNEQFF
>13|TRBJ1-1|NA|TRBV7-6
CASSPGRNTEAFF
>13|TRBJ2-7|NA|TRBV9
CASSVGFNYEQYF
>13|TRBJ1-2|medium-sized|TRBV25-1
CASTSDRDYGYTF
>15|TRBJ2-2|NA|TRBV7-2
CASSSPGLITGELFF
>12|TRBJ2-5|once|TRBV5-4
CASSLNEETQYF
>17|TRBJ2-5|NA|TRBV4-1
CASSQGTSGEYQETQYF
>15|TRBJ2-1|NA|TRBV25-1
CASSTPQGSYNEQFF
>17|TRBJ2-1|NA|TRBV2
CASSDLRSGNSYNEQFF
>15|TRBJ1-1|NA|TRBV7-8
CASSYGTGVTTEAFF
>13|TRBJ2-1|NA|TRBV7-2
CASSLGPTYEQFF
>12|TRBJ2-2|NA|TRBV9
CASSGNTGELFF
>15|TRBJ1-2|once|TRBV5-6
CASSPLMEGGYGYTF
>12|TRBJ2-1|NA|TRBV6-5
CASSYFGGPRFF